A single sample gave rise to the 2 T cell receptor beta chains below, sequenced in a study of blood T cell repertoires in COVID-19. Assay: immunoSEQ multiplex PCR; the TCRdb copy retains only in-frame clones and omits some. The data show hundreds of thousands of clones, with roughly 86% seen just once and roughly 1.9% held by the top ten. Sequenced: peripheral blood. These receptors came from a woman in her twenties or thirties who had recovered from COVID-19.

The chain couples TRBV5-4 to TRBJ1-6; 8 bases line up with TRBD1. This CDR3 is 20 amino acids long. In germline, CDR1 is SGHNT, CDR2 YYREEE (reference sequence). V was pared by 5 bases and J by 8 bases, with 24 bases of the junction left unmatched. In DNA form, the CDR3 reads TGTGCCAGCAGTTCCAGGGTGGGACAGGAGAAATGGCTCCCCCATTCACCCCTCCACTTT. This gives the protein CASSSRVGQEKWLPHSPLHF.

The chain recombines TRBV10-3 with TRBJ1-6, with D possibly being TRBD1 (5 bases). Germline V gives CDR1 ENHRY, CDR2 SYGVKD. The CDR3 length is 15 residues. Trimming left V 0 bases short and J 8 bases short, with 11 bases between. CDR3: CAISESDVRDSPLHF. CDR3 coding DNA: TGTGCCATCAGTGAGTCGGACGTCAGGGATTCACCCCTCCACTTT.